This TCR beta chain appears in the sequencing data of a study of blood T cell repertoires in COVID-19. Study-wide context: From the United States, Italy and Spain came samples of acute and convalescent COVID-19. T cells, B-cell-depleted T cells, or PBMCs supplied cDNA or gDNA.

In the study's own analysis: Nucleated cell number was recorded as an estimate derived from reference gene primer amplification. TCRdb keeps only in-frame clones here, not all; method: immunoSEQ multiplex PCR. Clonal size and the V and J genes are those of that table, whereas D and trimming came from the DNA. The table lists 200,000 to 250,000 clones, around nine tenths of them singletons. Trimming left V 3 bases short and J 0 bases short, with 12 bases between. This CDR3 is built from 16 residues. The germline CDR1 and CDR2 sequences are MDHEN and SYDVKM. The gene calls are TRBV28 and TRBJ1-3; tentatively, D is TRBD1 (6 bases). This receptor was identified in a woman in her 70s with active or convalescent COVID-19. Sequencing was performed on peripheral blood. CDR3 sequence reads: CASSLGGQGSGNTIYF. In DNA, the CDR3 is TGTGCCAGCAGTTTGGGGGGGCAGGGCTCTGGAAACACCATATATTTT.